This entry lists 17 T cell receptor beta chains sequenced from one sample in a study of blood T cell repertoires in COVID-19 (dated by TCRdb to about 2020). Preparation of the library involved the immunoSEQ multiplex PCR assay. As stored in TCRdb, this immuneACCESS dataset retains in-frame rearrangements with V and J assigned. A fraction of the clones does not appear; measured against another copy, unresolved V genes explain less than half of the discrepancy, and the remainder lacks a known reason. The sample includes fewer than 350,000 clones, with 75% to 95% observed a single time. The ten largest account for approximately 6.8% of the sample. The sequenced sample consisted of peripheral blood. Receptors originate from a woman aged 25 to 39 with COVID-19, enrolled during active disease.

The V gene is TRBV6-6, the J gene TRBJ1-3, with 7 bases fitting TRBD1. The V gene end was trimmed by 2 bases and the J gene end by 0 bases; junction bases not matched to a gene: 4. This CDR3 has 16 residues. CDR1 and CDR2 from the germline V gene are MNHNY and SVGAGI (reference sequence). The CDR3 region is CASSYRDSSSGNTIYF. The CDR3 nucleotides read TGTGCCAGCAGTTACCGGGACAGTTCCTCTGGAAACACCATATATTTT.

The chain couples TRBV6-5 to TRBJ1-1; D is uncertain. The CDR3 length is 14 residues. Between the trimmed V and J ends, which lost 2 bases and 6 bases, there was a span of 13 bases. The germline V gene has CDR1 MNHEY and CDR2 SVGAGI. The CDR3 region has the DNA TGTGCCAGCAGTTACGTTGGGAGTGTTTCTGAAGCTTTCTTT. Amino acid sequence: CASSYVGSVSEAFF.

This clone was observed a handful of times. The genes are TRBV30 and TRBJ2-1; 16 nucleotides line up with TRBD2. The CDR3 loop spans 17 amino acids. V was clipped by 1 base and J by 5 bases; unmatched bases: 5. The germline V gene has CDR1 GTSNPN and CDR2 SVGIG (reference sequence). Here the CDR3 reads CAWSAQGTSGRDNEQFF. CDR3 nucleotides: TGTGCCTGGAGTGCCCAAGGGACTAGCGGGAGGGACAATGAGCAGTTCTTC.

CDR3 nucleotide sequence: TGCGCCAGCAGCCAAGACTTTCCCTACGAGCAGTACTTC. It translates to CASSQDFPYEQYF. The V call is TRBV4-3, the J call TRBJ2-7; no reliable D call. The CDR3 has 13 amino acids. The germline V gene has CDR1 LGHNA and CDR2 YSLEER. Trimming cost V 0 bases and J 2 bases, with 5 bases left between them.

The count of this clone is one. The chain has TRBV28 and TRBJ2-2; no reliable D call. This CDR3 has 12 amino acids. Trimming stripped 8 bases from V and 4 bases from J, with 8 bases between. The germline V gene has CDR1 MDHEN and CDR2 SYDVKM. The CDR3 loop is CASHTGTGELFF. CDR3 coding DNA: TGTGCCAGCCATACGGGCACCGGGGAGCTGTTTTTT.

The CDR3 spells CASSLGYNSGNTIYF. CDR3 bases: TGTGCCAGCAGCTTAGGGTACAACTCTGGAAACACCATATATTTT. V is TRBV7-6 and J is TRBJ1-3; D is uncertain. This CDR3 is 15 amino acids long. V was trimmed by 1 base and J by 0 bases, leaving 7 bases between them. Germline V CDR1 and CDR2: SGHVS, FNYEAQ.

The V gene is TRBV6-6, the J gene TRBJ2-1, with D possibly matching TRBD1 (5 bases). V lost 0 bases and J lost 2, with 11 bases in between. This CDR3 has 16 residues. The germline gives CDR1 MNHNY, CDR2 SVGAGI (reference sequence). The CDR3: CASSYSLAGPYNEQFF. The CDR3 coding sequence is TGTGCCAGCAGTTACTCCCTGGCAGGGCCCTACAATGAGCAGTTCTTC.

The J gene is TRBJ1-4, the V gene TRBV18, with 7 bases that match TRBD1. Trimming at V came to 1 base and at J to 4 bases, leaving 3 bases not matched to a gene. Germline assignment: CDR1 KGHSH and CDR2 LQKENI. The CDR3 is made up of 15 amino acids. CDR3 DNA sequence: TGTGCCAGCTCACCACAGGGGGCTGGTAATGAAAAACTGTTTTTT. This gives the protein CASSPQGAGNEKLFF.

Concerning this clone itself: The same CDR3 also results from other DNA sequences found in this sample. This chain joins TRBV18 and TRBJ1-2, with TRBD1 as a possible D gene (6 bases). The V gene's germline CDR1 is KGHSH and CDR2 LQKENI. Trimming took off 2 bases at V and 2 bases at J, with 6 bases between the two ends. This CDR3 is built from 13 residues. The CDR3 spells CASSPGQNYGYTF. The CDR3 region has the DNA TGTGCCAGCTCACCAGGACAGAACTATGGCTACACCTTC.

The V and J genes are TRBV2 and TRBJ1-5; 8 bases map to TRBD1. The trim removed 7 bases at V and 4 bases at J, leaving 6 bases unmatched. This CDR3 has 14 residues. Looked up from germline, CDR1 is SNHLY and CDR2 is FYNNEI. CDR3 residues: CASTGTGLNQPQHF. The CDR3 DNA is TGTGCCAGCACGGGGACAGGTCTTAATCAGCCCCAGCATTTT.

This clone was detected once. CDR3 bases: TGTGCCACCAGTGATCCTACCGGAGGGACAGAGACCCAGTACTTC. Its protein product is CATSDPTGGTETQYF. The V and J genes are TRBV24-1 and TRBJ2-5, with D possibly being TRBD2 (6 bases). Germline V gene data show CDR1 as KGHDR and CDR2 as SFDVKD. The CDR3 length is 15 residues. V dropped 3 bases and J dropped 4 bases, with 14 bases sitting between them.

This chain uses TRBV6-1 with TRBJ2-7; 7 nucleotides agree with TRBD1. The length of the CDR3 is 15 residues. Germline CDR1 MNHNS, CDR2 SASEGT. V lost 3 bases and J lost 6; bases outside the gene matches: 11. The CDR3 DNA reads TGTGCCAGCAGTGAGCGACAGGGCTTACGGGCCGAGCAGTACTTC. Translated: CASSERQGLRAEQYF.

This chain connects TRBV2 to TRBJ2-7; the match to TRBD2 covers 11 bases. Germline CDR1 is SNHLY and CDR2 is FYNNEI. Unmatched junction bases numbered 8, after V lost 4 bases and J lost 6 bases. The CDR3 is 15 residues long. The CDR3 region is CASSVMTSGNSEQYF. The CDR3 coding sequence is TGTGCCAGCAGTGTCATGACTAGCGGGAATAGCGAGCAGTACTTC.

This chain uses TRBV30 with TRBJ1-2; D is unresolved. CDR3 length: 15 amino acids. Trimming removed 0 bases at V and 0 bases at J, with 11 bases between. The V gene's germline CDR1 is GTSNPN and CDR2 SVGIG (reference sequence). The CDR3 sequence is CAWSVSLQANYGYTF. CDR3 bases: TGTGCCTGGAGTGTATCCCTTCAGGCTAACTATGGCTACACCTTC. The full variable domain, completed using reference TRBV30 and TRBJ1-2, is SQTIHQWPATLVQPVGSPLSLECTVEGTSNPNLYWYRQAAGRGLQLLFYSVGIGQISSEVPQNLSASRPQDRQFILSSKKLLLSDSGFYLCAWSVSLQANYGYTFGSGTRLTVV.

DNA of the CDR3: TGTGCCAGCTCACCGGTTCGAGGAGAGCAGTACTTC. Translating gives CASSPVRGEQYF. The chain uses TRBV18 and TRBJ2-7; D is undetermined. The germline gives CDR1 KGHSH, CDR2 LQKENI. Trimming shortened V by 3 bases and J by 7 bases, and 10 bases separated the two germline ends. CDR3 length: 12 amino acids. Variable domain in full (rest from reference TRBV18 and TRBJ2-7): NAGVMQNPRHLVRRRGQEARLRCSPMKGHSHVYWYRQLPEEGLKFMVYLQKENIIDESGMPKERFSAEFPKEGPSILRIQQVVRGDSAAYFCASSPVRGEQYFGPGTRLTVT.

The chain links TRBV4-1 to TRBJ2-7; weak D call: TRBD1 (5 bases). The germline V gene encodes CDR1 MGHRA and CDR2 YSYEKL. V gave up 0 bases and J gave up 3 bases, with 15 bases separating them. The CDR3 length is 16 residues. This CDR3 is CASSQETRQRFYEQYF. For the CDR3, the DNA is TGCGCCAGCAGCCAAGAGACGAGACAGAGATTCTACGAGCAGTACTTC.

The genes are TRBV4-1 and TRBJ2-7, with a tentative D call TRBD2 (6 bases). The CDR3 totals 17 residues. Germline V lookup: CDR1 MGHRA, CDR2 YSYEKL. With 0 bases removed from V and 2 bases from J, the gap between germline ends came to 17 bases. CDR3 bases: TGCGCCAGCAGCCAAGAGGGGGGTCCAGCGGCCCCCTACGAGCAGTACTTC. Translation: CASSQEGGPAAPYEQYF.